This T cell receptor beta chain was sequenced during a study of blood T cell repertoires in COVID-19. Sequenced by immunoSEQ multiplex PCR; TCRdb stores in-frame clones only, minus some. The profile shows about 350,000 clones, roughly 90% of them singletons. Germline V gene sequence: CDR1 MNHEY, CDR2 SVGAGI. V was pared by 4 bases and J by 0 bases, with 9 bases between. The CDR3 contains 15 residues. The origin of this receptor is a man younger than 40 with COVID-19, enrolled during active disease. The rearrangement joins TRBV6-5 to TRBJ1-4; D unclear. The sequencing sample was made of peripheral blood. The CDR3 sequence is CASSFEGTTNEKLFF. Here the CDR3 DNA reads TGTGCCAGCAGTTTCGAGGGTACAACTAATGAAAAACTGTTTTTT.